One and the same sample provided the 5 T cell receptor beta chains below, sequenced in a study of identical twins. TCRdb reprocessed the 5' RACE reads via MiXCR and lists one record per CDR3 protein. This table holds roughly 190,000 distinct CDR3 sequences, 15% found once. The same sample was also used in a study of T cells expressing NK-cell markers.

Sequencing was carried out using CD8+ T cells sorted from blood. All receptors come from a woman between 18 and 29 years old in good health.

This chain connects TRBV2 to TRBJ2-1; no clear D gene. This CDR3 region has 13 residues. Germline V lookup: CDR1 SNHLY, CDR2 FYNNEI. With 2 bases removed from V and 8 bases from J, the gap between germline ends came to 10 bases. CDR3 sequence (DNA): TGTGCCAGCAGTGAACGTACAGCCCATGAGCAGTTCTTC. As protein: CASSERTAHEQFF.

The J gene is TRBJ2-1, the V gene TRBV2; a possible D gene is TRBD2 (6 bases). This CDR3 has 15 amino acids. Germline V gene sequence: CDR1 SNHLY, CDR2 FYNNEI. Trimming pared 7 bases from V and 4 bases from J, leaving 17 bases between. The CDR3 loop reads CASNSWDSLYNEQFF. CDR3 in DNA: TGTGCCAGCAACAGCTGGGACTCCTTATACAATGAGCAGTTCTTC.

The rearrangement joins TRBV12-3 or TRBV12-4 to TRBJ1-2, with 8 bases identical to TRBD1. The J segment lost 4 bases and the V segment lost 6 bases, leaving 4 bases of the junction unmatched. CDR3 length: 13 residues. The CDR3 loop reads CASSVGQGYGYTF. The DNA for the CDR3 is TGTGCCAGCAGCGTTGGACAGGGCTATGGCTACACCTTC.

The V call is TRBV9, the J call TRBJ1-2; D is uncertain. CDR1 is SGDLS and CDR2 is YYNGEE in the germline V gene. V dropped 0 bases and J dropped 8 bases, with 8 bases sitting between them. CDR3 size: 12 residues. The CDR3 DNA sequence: TGTGCCAGCAGCGTAGAAGGCGGCGGCTACACCTTC. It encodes CASSVEGGGYTF.

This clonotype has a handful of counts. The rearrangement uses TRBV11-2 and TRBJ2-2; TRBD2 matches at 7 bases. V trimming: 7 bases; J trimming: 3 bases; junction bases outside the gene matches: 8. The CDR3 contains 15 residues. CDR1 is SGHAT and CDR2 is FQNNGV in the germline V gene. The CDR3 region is CASTSGDYYTGELFF. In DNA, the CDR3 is TGTGCCAGCACCTCCGGGGACTACTACACCGGGGAGCTGTTTTTT.